This T cell receptor (beta chain) is drawn from a study of post-analysis software for immune sequencing data. Study-wide points: Batch-mates among the samples co-clustered strongly by F measure. Patients showed TRBV5-6, TRBV5-1 and TRBV20-1 among five TRBV segments more frequent than in controls.

cDNA libraries for TCR beta contained unique molecular identifiers. TCRdb called the PCR reads again in MiXCR, with one record for every CDR3 protein. Among about 760,000 distinct CDR3 sequences listed, roughly 30% were seen once. Trimming took 0 bases from V and 2 from J, leaving 8 bases between them. This CDR3 contains 15 residues. The V gene's germline CDR1 is SGHVS and CDR2 FQNEAQ. Worth noting for this clonotype: Antigen: not known.

The chain uses TRBV7-8 and TRBJ2-4, with D unclear. Sequences were obtained from blood. The origin of this receptor is a girl aged 10 to 17 with multiple sclerosis. Here the CDR3 DNA reads TGTGCCAGCAGCTTAGCCCCCCGAACCAAAAACATTCAGTACTTC. This gives the protein CASSLAPRTKNIQYF.